This is a list of T cell receptor beta chains from one sample in a study of blood T cell repertoires in COVID-19. Here immunoSEQ multiplex PCR was the method, and the copy in TCRdb shows in-frame clones only, minus some. The sample shows about 54,000 clones, less than 95% of them seen only once. The specimen was peripheral blood. These receptors were collected from a woman aged 40 to 49 with active COVID-19. The CDR3 runs from the conserved cysteine through the conserved F or W. The order of the fields is clone size, J gene, V gene, D gene, CDR3 protein, CDR3 DNA. The D gene is left open where the match is weak. Clone size is stated in some rows and not others, as once, few, many or a class when expanded.

>.|TRBJ2-3|TRBV13|TRBD2
CASSSTSGGTSDTQYF
TGTGCCAGCAGCTCGACTAGCGGGGGGACGTCAGATACGCAGTATTTT
>.|TRBJ1-4|TRBV3-1/TRBV3-2|TRBD1
CASSQYLKQGVEKLFF
TGTGCCAGCAGCCAATATCTAAAACAGGGGGTGGAAAAACTGTTTTTT
>.|TRBJ2-1|TRBV11-2|TRBD2
CASSLGRLAGGNEQFF
TGTGCCAGCAGCTTAGGTCGACTAGCGGGGGGAAATGAGCAGTTCTTC
>.|TRBJ1-4|TRBV2|.
CASSPYQGNEKLFF
TGTGCCAGCAGTCCCTATCAGGGTAATGAAAAACTGTTTTTT
>.|TRBJ2-3|TRBV18|TRBD2
CASSPSRAGVSADTQYF
TGTGCCAGCTCACCATCTCGAGCGGGGGTTTCTGCAGATACGCAGTATTTT
>.|TRBJ1-6|TRBV4-3|TRBD1
CASSQVLRGQVPIHF
TGCGCCAGCAGCCAAGTTCTTCGCGGACAGGTACCTATCCACTTT
>once|TRBJ1-1|TRBV6-1|.
CASSEGSNTEAFF
TGTGCCAGCAGTGAGGGCAGCAACACTGAAGCTTTCTTT
>.|TRBJ2-5|TRBV18|.
CASSGGGERETQYF
TGTGCCAGCTCAGGAGGAGGCGAGAGGGAGACCCAGTACTTC
>.|TRBJ2-1|TRBV20-1|.
CSARDVREQFF
TGCAGTGCTAGAGATGTCCGTGAGCAGTTCTTC
>.|TRBJ2-3|TRBV5-6|TRBD2
CASSLRTSGGSHTDTQYF
TGTGCCAGCAGCCTACGGACTAGCGGGGGTTCCCACACAGATACGCAGTATTTT
>.|TRBJ2-1|TRBV20-1|TRBD2
CSASMPSGANYNEQFF
TGCAGTGCTAGTATGCCTAGCGGGGCGAACTACAATGAGCAGTTCTTC
>once|TRBJ2-7|TRBV3-1/TRBV3-2|.
CASGQDFYEQYF
TGTGCCAGCGGCCAGGACTTTTACGAGCAGTACTTC
>.|TRBJ1-6|TRBV3-1/TRBV3-2|.
CASSQDLGRGGPYNSPLHF
TGTGCCAGCAGCCAAGATCTAGGGAGGGGGGGACCCTATAATTCACCCCTCCACTTT
>.|TRBJ1-2|TRBV19|TRBD1
CASSTETGGGYTF
TGTGCCAGTAGTACAGAGACAGGGGGTGGCTACACCTTC
>.|TRBJ2-5|TRBV19|TRBD2
CASSRGDGETQYF
TGTGCCAGTTCTCGGGGGGACGGGGAGACCCAGTACTTC
>.|TRBJ2-7|TRBV6-2/TRBV6-3|TRBD1
CASSGPELGQSNYEQYF
TGTGCCAGCAGCGGGCCCGAATTGGGACAGTCAAATTACGAGCAGTACTTC
>.|TRBJ1-3|TRBV5-1|TRBD1
CASSPTGAAGNTIYF
TGCGCCAGCAGCCCAACAGGGGCTGCTGGAAACACCATATATTTT
>.|TRBJ1-1|TRBV11-3|.
CASSPRRPQNEAFF
TGTGCCAGCAGCCCGCGAAGGCCACAGAATGAAGCTTTCTTT
>.|TRBJ2-5|TRBV12-1|.
CASSNPGQGQETQYF
TGTGCCAGCAGCAACCCGGGACAGGGTCAAGAGACCCAGTACTTC
>.|TRBJ2-7|TRBV20-1|.
CSAPQGNEQYF
TGCAGTGCTCCTCAGGGGAACGAGCAGTACTTC
>.|TRBJ1-1|TRBV5-4|.
CASSFGGTEAFF
TGTGCCAGCAGCTTCGGGGGGACTGAAGCTTTCTTT
>.|TRBJ1-6|TRBV6-5|.
CASSFSNSPLHF
TGTGCCAGCAGTTTTAGTAATTCACCCCTCCACTTT
>.|TRBJ2-7|TRBV15|TRBD2
CATSSALAGVYEQYF
TGTGCCACCAGCAGTGCACTAGCGGGGGTTTACGAGCAGTACTTC
>.|TRBJ1-3|TRBV7-8|.
CASSFGGGGNTIYF
TGTGCCAGCAGCTTCGGGGGAGGAGGAAACACCATATATTTT
>.|TRBJ2-2|TRBV19|TRBD2
CASSMGGTANTGELFF
TGTGCCAGTAGTATGGGAGGGACCGCGAACACCGGGGAGCTGTTTTTT
>.|TRBJ1-2|TRBV19|.
CASSLGQTFNYGYTF
TGTGCCAGTAGTCTTGGACAGACATTTAACTATGGCTACACCTTC
>.|TRBJ2-2|TRBV4-2|.
CASSQEWGTAGELFF
TGTGCCAGCAGCCAAGAGTGGGGGACTGCCGGGGAGCTGTTTTTT
>.|TRBJ2-7|TRBV5-1|.
CASSLDFQGPYEQYF
TGCGCCAGCAGCTTGGATTTCCAGGGGCCCTACGAGCAGTACTTC
>.|TRBJ2-3|TRBV4-3|.
CASSQQWGGTDTQYF
TGCGCCAGCAGCCAGCAGTGGGGAGGCACAGATACGCAGTATTTT
>.|TRBJ2-7|TRBV12-2|.
CASRLSVGGASRCHEQYF
TGTGCAAGTCGCTTATCGGTTGGGGGGGCTAGCAGGTGCCACGAGCAGTACTTC
>.|TRBJ2-5|TRBV29-1|.
CSYVQKRETQYF
TGCAGCTACGTTCAGAAGAGGGAGACCCAGTACTTC
>.|TRBJ2-3|TRBV11-3|.
CASSLPGQNTDTQYF
TGTGCCAGCAGCCTCCCCGGACAGAACACAGATACGCAGTATTTT
>.|TRBJ1-1|TRBV6-6|TRBD1
CASTGQGMGTEAFF
TGTGCCAGCACCGGACAGGGGATGGGCACTGAAGCTTTCTTT
>.|TRBJ2-2|TRBV5-1|TRBD2
CASSLKTSGGANGELFF
TGCGCCAGCAGCTTAAAAACTAGCGGGGGGGCCAACGGGGAGCTGTTTTTT
>.|TRBJ1-6|TRBV5-6|TRBD1
CASTRTGTGNSPLHF
TGTGCCAGCACCAGGACCGGGACAGGAAATTCACCCCTCCACTTT
>.|TRBJ2-7|TRBV18|.
CASSPPNRQTYEQYF
TGTGCCAGCTCACCCCCCAACAGGCAGACCTACGAGCAGTACTTC
>.|TRBJ2-1|TRBV7-9|.
CASSQRDEQFF
TGTGCCAGCAGCCAAAGAGATGAGCAGTTCTTC
>.|TRBJ2-2|TRBV4-1|TRBD2
CASSQGTSGNTGELFF
TGCGCCAGCAGCCAAGGGACTAGCGGGAACACCGGGGAGCTGTTTTTT
>.|TRBJ2-1|TRBV12-3/TRBV12-4|.
CASSFQVPRRFF
TGTGCCAGCAGCTTCCAGGTCCCCAGGCGGTTCTTC
>.|TRBJ2-2|TRBV9|.
CASSLSGELFF
TGTGCCAGCAGCCTCTCCGGGGAGCTGTTTTTT
>.|TRBJ2-7|TRBV7-9|TRBD1
CASSLVWTGGPAYEQYF
TGTGCCAGCAGCTTAGTATGGACAGGGGGCCCTGCCTACGAGCAGTACTTC
>.|TRBJ2-3|TRBV28|TRBD1
CASESGQFTSTDTQYF
TGTGCCAGCGAATCGGGACAGTTTACTAGCACAGATACGCAGTATTTT
>.|TRBJ2-5|TRBV2|TRBD1
CASRGTGLLTQYF
TGTGCCAGCAGGGGGACAGGCCTTTTAACCCAGTACTTC
>.|TRBJ2-1|TRBV9|.
CASSVGLVDEQFF
TGTGCCAGCAGCGTAGGACTAGTCGATGAGCAGTTCTTC
>.|TRBJ2-3|TRBV4-2|.
CASSQVSTEGSTDTQYF
TGTGCCAGCAGCCAAGTCTCGACGGAGGGAAGCACAGATACGCAGTATTTT
>.|TRBJ2-1|TRBV27|.
CASRFGGAGDSGEQFF
TGTGCCAGCAGATTCGGGGGAGCGGGGGACAGTGGTGAGCAGTTCTTC